The 12 T cell receptor beta chains below all came from one sample that was sequenced in a study of blood T cell repertoires in COVID-19. Sequenced by immunoSEQ multiplex PCR; TCRdb stores in-frame clones only, minus some. The data show 150,000 to 160,000 clones, roughly nine tenths seen once. Sample: peripheral blood. These receptors came from a middle-aged man with acute or convalescent COVID-19.

CDR3 in DNA: TGTGCCAGCAGTTTAGTACCCGGGGTGGGCAGTGAAGCTTTCTTT. It translates to CASSLVPGVGSEAFF. J is TRBJ1-1 and V is TRBV28; the D is unclear. This CDR3 comprises 15 residues. Germline loops: CDR1 MDHEN, CDR2 SYDVKM. Trimming removed 2 bases at V and 7 bases at J, with 17 bases between.

The chain employs TRBV6-4 and TRBJ2-1; a possible D gene is TRBD2 (7 bases). The length of the CDR3 is 13 residues. V was shortened by 10 bases and J by 2 bases, with 12 bases between the two germline ends. Germline-derived CDR1 and CDR2 are MRHNA and SNTAGT. The CDR3 spells CAKRGGPYNEQFF. The CDR3 region has the DNA TGTGCCAAGAGGGGGGGGCCCTACAATGAGCAGTTCTTC.

V and J are TRBV5-8 and TRBJ2-7; D might be TRBD2 (6 bases). Looked up from germline, CDR1 is SGHTS and CDR2 is YDEGEE. Trimming removed 4 bases at V and 1 base at J, with 9 bases between. The CDR3 is 13 residues long. The CDR3 here is CASSHAGSYEQYF. The CDR3 DNA follows: TGTGCCAGCAGCCACGCGGGGTCCTACGAGCAGTACTTC.

The chain links TRBV2 to TRBJ1-6; D remains ambiguous. CDR1 is SNHLY and CDR2 is FYNNEI in the germline V gene. The germline V and J ends were trimmed by 3 bases and 5 bases, with 8 bases remaining between them. This CDR3 spans 14 amino acids. The CDR3 protein is CASSEGRNNSPLHF. The CDR3 DNA reads as TGTGCCAGCAGTGAGGGCAGAAATAATTCACCCCTCCACTTT.

This sequence joins TRBV29-1 and TRBJ1-1, with D uncertain. V was pared by 7 bases and J by 0 bases, with 9 bases between. The CDR3 contains 12 residues. Germline loops: CDR1 SQVTM, CDR2 ANQGSEA. The CDR3 region is CSAQLLNTEAFF. In nucleotides, the CDR3 is TGCAGCGCTCAACTCCTGAACACTGAAGCTTTCTTT. The variable domain in full, completed from reference TRBV29-1 and TRBJ1-1, reads SAVISQKPSRDICQRGTSLTIQCQVDSQVTMMFWYRQQPGQSLTLIATANQGSEATYESGFVIDKFPISRPNLTFSTLTVSNMSPEDSSIYLCSAQLLNTEAFFGQGTRLTVV.

The chain combines TRBV7-5 with TRBJ2-3; the table's D call, TRBD2, was not checked against the DNA. TRBV7-5 counts as a pseudogene. This CDR3 is built from 19 residues. CDR3 residues: CARSLRTSGFAWRTDTQYF. The CDR3 region has the DNA TGTGCCAGAAGCCTCAGGACTAGCGGGTTTGCTTGGCGCACAGATACGCAGTATTTT.

The CDR3 sequence: CASSPGLASREQFF. CDR3 nucleotides: TGTGCCAGCAGCCCGGGACTAGCGAGCCGAGAGCAGTTCTTC. V is TRBV14 and J is TRBJ2-1; TRBD2 aligns across 10 bases. V shed 4 bases and J 10 bases; nucleotides not matched to a gene: 7. This CDR3 spans 14 amino acids. Looked up from germline, CDR1 is SGHDN and CDR2 is FVKESK.

The genes are TRBV27 and TRBJ2-1, with a weak D call TRBD2 (6 bases). Trimming shortened V by 2 bases and J by 7 bases, and 21 bases separated the two germline ends. CDR3 length: 17 residues. The V gene's germline CDR1 is MNHEY and CDR2 SMNVEV (reference sequence). This CDR3 reads CASSLGPGTGRGNEQFF. CDR3 bases: TGTGCCAGCAGTTTAGGCCCGGGGACTGGCCGCGGGAATGAGCAGTTCTTC.

This chain connects TRBV9 to TRBJ2-3; 11 positions agree with TRBD2. Losses at the gene ends were 2 bases for V and 2 bases for J; bases not matched to a gene: 7. Germline CDR1 is SGDLS and CDR2 is YYNGEE. CDR3 size: 17 residues. The CDR3 region is CASSVLAGGQLTDTQYF. The CDR3, as DNA: TGTGCCAGCAGCGTGTTAGCGGGAGGGCAACTCACAGATACGCAGTATTTT.

This chain uses TRBV7-3 with TRBJ2-3; tentative D call: TRBD2 (5 bases). The CDR3 contains 12 residues. The V end was cut by 6 bases, the J end by 8 bases, with 12 bases between. CDR1 is SGHTA and CDR2 is FQGTGA in the germline V gene. CDR3 DNA sequence: TGTGCCAGCAGTACCCCTGGGAGTACGCAGTATTTT. Translation: CASSTPGSTQYF.

This sequence joins TRBV7-9 and TRBJ1-4; no clear D gene. The CDR3 is made up of 15 amino acids. From germline, CDR1 is SEHNR and CDR2 FQNEAQ (reference sequence). Trimming stripped 3 bases from V and 6 bases from J, with 14 bases between. CDR3 DNA sequence: TGTGCCAGCAGCTTTTATGCGGGTGTCGATGAAAAACTGTTTTTT. It specifies CASSFYAGVDEKLFF.

This clone was counted between two and nine times. This chain joins TRBV5-1 and TRBJ2-1; D is possibly TRBD1 (7 bases). Germline CDR1 is SGHRS and CDR2 is YFSETQ. Between the trimmed V and J ends, which lost 0 bases and 3 bases, there was a span of 10 bases. This CDR3 comprises 15 residues. The CDR3 DNA reads TGCGCCAGCAGCTTGGGCGGGGACAGCTACAATGAGCAGTTCTTC. This gives the protein CASSLGGDSYNEQFF.